Listed below are T cell receptor beta chains from one sample, sequenced in a study of a mutant IDH1 vaccine in newly diagnosed glioma. Profiling relied on immunoSEQ multiplex PCR, and the TCRdb table lists in-frame clones only, not all of them. The sample consists of tens of thousands of clones, about 81% of them appearing once. Antigens of these TCRs are unknown. The source material was PBMCs, sampled from a glioma patient whose treatment included an IDH1 peptide vaccine. All receptors derive from a middle-aged man with glioma. Each CDR3 is given with its conserved first and last residue. A D gene is named only where the DNA matches it firmly.

V gene	D gene	J gene	CDR3 protein
TRBV18	-	TRBJ1-1	CASSLGLMNTEAFF
TRBV10-3	-	TRBJ1-4	CAISRGSPGEKLFF
TRBV7-9	-	TRBJ2-3	CASSLTDTQYF
TRBV29-1	-	TRBJ1-2	CSVAGQDYGYTF
TRBV6-6	-	TRBJ1-6	CASTGSSSYNSPLHF
TRBV10-3	TRBD1	TRBJ2-7	CAISGTTGQHYEQYF
TRBV2	-	TRBJ2-2	CASREQGNTGELFF
TRBV30	-	TRBJ1-4	CAWSGKGRGRLFF
TRBV19	TRBD1	TRBJ2-7	CASSETGGKGEQYF
TRBV7-2	-	TRBJ2-3	CASSSRGGGTDTQYF
TRBV11-2	-	TRBJ2-7	CASSLAGKLSEQYF
TRBV5-1	-	TRBJ1-1	CASSRGQANTEAFF
TRBV7-8	TRBD1	TRBJ1-5	CASSPPGTGNQPQHF
TRBV10-2	-	TRBJ2-5	CASSDDGYQETQYF
TRBV30	-	TRBJ1-1	CAWSYQGDTEAFF
TRBV7-9	-	TRBJ1-3	CASSLGPGSSGNTIYF
TRBV28	TRBD2	TRBJ2-2	CASSSTSRNTGELFF
TRBV18	-	TRBJ2-7	CASSPSRNPYEQYF
TRBV7-8	-	TRBJ2-7	CASSLGPTTNYEQYF
TRBV7-2	-	TRBJ2-7	CASSLRGGQSSYEQYF
TRBV11-3	-	TRBJ2-4	CASSLGGNIQYF
TRBV7-3	-	TRBJ1-1	CASSPSGVGNTEAFF
TRBV19	-	TRBJ1-2	CARRTDTLHYGYTF
TRBV14	-	TRBJ2-7	CASSQSLLRYEQYF
TRBV29-1	TRBD1	TRBJ2-3	CSVEDGQGSTDTQYF
TRBV29-1	-	TRBJ2-5	CSVGDPETQYF
TRBV6-5	-	TRBJ2-3	CASSLLNTDTQYF
TRBV7-9	-	TRBJ2-4	CASSSTGPVAKNIQYF
TRBV19	TRBD2	TRBJ2-2	CASSISSGGNTGELFF
TRBV7-2	-	TRBJ2-3	CASSSWKGGRADTQYF
TRBV30	-	TRBJ2-5	CAWSKEGFQETQYF
TRBV10-1	-	TRBJ2-3	CASKPSDSLLTDTQYF
TRBV7-2	-	TRBJ2-1	CATEPRRGQYNEQFF
TRBV30	TRBD1	TRBJ2-5	CAWTPGGLETQYF
TRBV6-5	-	TRBJ1-3	CASSYTGTPGNTIYF
TRBV7-9	-	TRBJ1-2	CASSLIQGAVGGYTF
TRBV11-2	-	TRBJ1-2	CASSSPNYGYTF
TRBV5-1	-	TRBJ1-1	CASSLSGGEATEAFF
TRBV30	-	TRBJ2-7	CAWSVHGGYLTKQYF
TRBV4-3	-	TRBJ1-5	CASSQVGSQPQHF
TRBV2	-	TRBJ1-5	CASSDRLNQPQHF
TRBV5-4	-	TRBJ1-2	CASSRDSDYGYTF
TRBV30	-	TRBJ2-3	CAWNLGGTDTQYF
TRBV11-1	TRBD1	TRBJ2-4	CASSSGQGQNIQYF
TRBV10-3	-	TRBJ2-7	CAISDGTVSYEQYF
TRBV2	TRBD2	TRBJ2-7	CAGGDNYEQYF
TRBV29-1	-	TRBJ2-7	CSARLASNTYEQYF
TRBV7-2	-	TRBJ1-4	CASSSGDGSNEKLFF
TRBV5-6	-	TRBJ1-5	CASSYSSNQPQHF
TRBV7-2	-	TRBJ2-5	CASSLRGQTQYF
TRBV27	-	TRBJ1-5	CASSFSGGPNQPQHF
TRBV5-6	-	-	CASSRPGLPFEQYF
TRBV6-1	-	TRBJ2-5	CASNNDSQETQYF
TRBV2	-	TRBJ1-1	CASRPLGAGPSTEAFF
TRBV7-6	-	TRBJ1-5	CASSHRDSNQPQHF
TRBV5-1	-	TRBJ2-3	CASSIQGFRADTQYF
TRBV5-6	-	TRBJ2-3	CASSSDLMAFTDTQYF
TRBV11-1	-	TRBJ2-2	CASSFEDGELFF
TRBV7-2	TRBD1	TRBJ2-5	CASSQTTGTDQETQYF
TRBV27	TRBD1	TRBJ1-5	CASSYTPGGTQHF